The source of this TCR beta chain is a study of control samples from healthy donors and cancer patients. The CDR3 is 13 residues long. Between the trimmed V and J ends, which lost 3 bases and 12 bases, there was a span of 17 bases. Germline CDR1 is LNHDA and CDR2 is SQIVND (reference sequence). Measured with immunoSEQ multiplex PCR; TCRdb has only the in-frame clones, and not every one. The profile shows about 140,000 clones, more than 85% of them singletons. This rearrangement joins TRBV19 to TRBJ1-1; maybe TRBD1 (6 bases). The receptor's source is a young man in good health. Sequencing was done on a sample of blood. The CDR3 DNA follows: TGTGCCAGTAGTATGGGGGGCAGGGGCTCGACTTTCTTT. The encoded protein is CASSMGGRGSTFF.